A single sample is the source of the 32 T cell receptor beta chains below, sequenced in a study of T cells in Graves' hyperthyroidism and ophthalmopathy. There were TCR beta CDR3 regions amplified from RNA transcripts. A first-round RT-PCR of the TCR CDR3 used the HTBI primer set. TCRdb used MiXCR to reprocess the multiplex PCR reads, holding one entry per CDR3 protein. Among 400,000 or so distinct CDR3 sequences listed, 13% to 15% were seen once. Sequences were obtained from blood. Receptor source: an older woman with Graves' ophthalmopathy.

This clonotype was observed many times. The chain recombines TRBV30 with TRBJ2-1; 8 nucleotides align to TRBD1. V trimming: 4 bases; J trimming: 5 bases; junction bases outside the gene matches: 4. The CDR3 sequence is 13 residues long. CDR1 and CDR2 from the germline V gene are GTSNPN and SVGIG (reference sequence). The CDR3 reads CAWTGGAHNEQFF. Here the CDR3 DNA reads TGTGCCTGGACAGGGGGCGCCCACAATGAGCAGTTCTTC.

Remarks on this clonotype: A read error may be the cause here, since a much bigger clone is one base away. The chain is built from TRBV5-1 and TRBJ2-7; D is unresolved. CDR3 size: 12 residues. The germline V and J ends were trimmed by 0 bases and 7 bases, with 8 bases remaining between them. CDR1 SGHRS and CDR2 YFSETQ come from the germline V gene. This CDR3 reads CASSLGADEQYF. The CDR3 DNA follows: TGCGCCAGCAGCTTGGGGGCGGATGAGCAGTACTTC.

This clonotype was detected ten times or more. V and J are TRBV14 and TRBJ2-3, with D perhaps assigned TRBD1 or TRBD2 (6 bases each). The CDR3 is 17 residues long. Trimming took 2 bases from V and 4 from J, leaving 19 bases between them. From germline, CDR1 is SGHDN and CDR2 FVKESK. The CDR3 DNA reads TGTGCCAGCAGCCAACGATCTGGGCGGGACAAGGCAGATACGCAGTATTTT. Residues: CASSQRSGRDKADTQYF.

This clonotype was counted many times. J is TRBJ2-5 and V is TRBV2; 8 nucleotides agree with TRBD2. The germline gives CDR1 SNHLY, CDR2 FYNNEI. The J segment lost 5 bases and the V segment lost 8 bases, leaving 4 bases of the junction unmatched. The CDR3 has 12 amino acids. The CDR3 here is CASQAGAETQYF. In DNA, the CDR3 is TGTGCCAGCCAAGCGGGAGCTGAGACCCAGTACTTC.

The J gene is TRBJ2-1, the V gene TRBV15, with D uncertain. Germline assignment: CDR1 LNHNV and CDR2 YYDKDF (reference sequence). V lost 0 bases to trimming and J lost 5 bases, with 11 bases between them. This CDR3 comprises 15 residues. The CDR3: CATSRDIGHNNEQFF. In DNA, the CDR3 is TGTGCCACCAGCAGAGATATAGGGCATAACAATGAGCAGTTCTTC. Together with reference TRBV15 and TRBJ2-1, the CDR3 gives the full variable domain: DAMVIQNPRYQVTQFGKPVTLSCSQTLNHNVMYWYQQKSSQAPKLLFHYYDKDFNNEADTPDNFQSRRPNTSFCFLDIRSPGLGDTAMYLCATSRDIGHNNEQFFGPGTRLTVL.

The table lists this clonotype with many counts. The rearrangement links TRBV27 to TRBJ2-7, with D possibly matching TRBD2 (5 bases). Per germline, CDR1 MNHEY and CDR2 SMNVEV (reference sequence). V lost 5 bases to trimming and J lost 4 bases, with 12 bases between them. The CDR3 loop spans 13 amino acids. The chain's CDR3 is CASSPGLQYEQYF. For the CDR3, the DNA is TGTGCCAGCAGTCCAGGACTTCAATACGAGCAGTACTTC.

The chain is built from TRBV11-1 and TRBJ2-2, with a weak D call TRBD2 (5 bases). The CDR3 is 14 residues long. Trimming left V 5 bases short and J 7 bases short, with 14 bases between. Germline V gene sequence: CDR1 SGHAT, CDR2 FQDESV (reference sequence). The CDR3 spells CASSLEPGGGELFF. CDR3 DNA sequence: TGTGCCAGCAGCCTGGAACCTGGAGGCGGGGAGCTGTTTTTT.

This clonotype has a count of ten or more. V is TRBV12-3 or TRBV12-4 and J is TRBJ1-2; 7 bases align to TRBD1. V dropped 6 bases and J dropped 6; count of bases not matched to a gene: 10. This CDR3 comprises 14 residues. The CDR3 is CASSVQGEVDGYTF. The CDR3 nucleotides are TGTGCCAGCAGCGTTCAGGGGGAAGTGGATGGCTACACCTTC.

About this clonotype itself: In this CDR3 the conserved last residue, phenylalanine or tryptophan, is missing, so a read error is likely. The chain has TRBV2 and TRBJ2-5; no firm D call. V lost 4 bases, J lost 5 bases, and 11 bases lay in between. Germline CDR1 SNHLY, CDR2 FYNNEI. The length of the CDR3 is 13 residues. The CDR3 spells CASSADDLETQYY. The CDR3 DNA follows: TGTGCCAGCAGTGCCGACGATCTGGAGACCCAGTACTAC.

This clonotype has at least ten counts. CDR3 protein: CASLPGLAGHNEQFF. The DNA for the CDR3 is TGTGCCAGCCTGCCGGGACTAGCTGGCCACAATGAGCAGTTCTTC. The chain has TRBV11-2 and TRBJ2-1; TRBD2 agrees at 9 bases. The CDR3 is 15 residues long. Trimming at V came to 8 bases and at J to 5 bases, leaving 10 bases not matched to a gene. Germline CDR1 is SGHAT and CDR2 is FQNNGV.

The CDR3 region has the DNA TGCGCCAGCAGACCGACTAGCGGGATGGACGGGGAGCTGTTTTTT. It yields the protein CASRPTSGMDGELFF. The V call is TRBV5-1, the J call TRBJ2-2, with 11 bases lining up with TRBD2. The germline CDR1 and CDR2 sequences are SGHRS and YFSETQ. The V gene end was trimmed by 5 bases and the J gene end by 7 bases; junction bases not matched to a gene: 7. CDR3 length: 15 residues. Variable domain in full (rest from reference TRBV5-1 and TRBJ2-2): KAGVTQTPRYLIKTRGQQVTLSCSPISGHRSVSWYQQTPGQGLQFLFEYFSETQRNKGNFPGRFSGRQFSNSRSEMNVSTLELGDSALYLCASRPTSGMDGELFFGEGSRLTVL.

The chain is built from TRBV4-1 and TRBJ2-2, with D perhaps matching TRBD2 (5 bases). This CDR3 contains 13 residues. Germline lookup yields CDR1 MGHRA and CDR2 YSYEKL. Trimming pared 3 bases from V and 6 bases from J, leaving 8 bases between. The CDR3 spells CASSQRAPGELFF. The DNA for the CDR3 is TGCGCCAGCAGCCAGAGGGCCCCCGGGGAGCTGTTTTTT.

This clonotype was picked up a small number of times. The chain recombines TRBV7-8 with TRBJ2-3; D gene uncertain. The CDR3 is made up of 14 amino acids. CDR1 and CDR2 (germline): SGHVS, FQNEAQ. The V end was cut by 3 bases, the J end by 3 bases, with 10 bases between. The CDR3 spells CASSFEVRTDTQYF. CDR3 in DNA: TGTGCCAGCAGCTTTGAAGTGAGAACAGATACGCAGTATTTT. Combining the CDR3 with reference TRBV7-8 and TRBJ2-3 gives the whole variable domain GAGVSQSPRYKVAKRGQDVALRCDPISGHVSLFWYQQALGQGPEFLTYFQNEAQLDKSGLPSDRFFAERPEGSVSTLKIQRTQQEDSAVYLCASSFEVRTDTQYFGPGTRLTVL.

This clonotype was counted only a few times. This chain links TRBV20-1 with TRBJ1-6, with D possibly being TRBD1 (6 bases). CDR3 length: 14 residues. Germline V gene lookup returns CDR1 DFQATT and CDR2 SNEGSKA (reference sequence). V lost 3 bases to trimming and J lost 9 bases, with 15 bases between them. The CDR3 here is CSASYTQGGSPLHF. CDR3 nucleotide sequence: TGCAGTGCTAGCTATACACAGGGTGGTTCACCCCTCCACTTT.

CDR3 in DNA: TGCAGCGTAAGGAGCGGAACACGGGCCGGGGAGCTGTTTTTT. Translation gives CSVRSGTRAGELFF. The J gene is TRBJ2-2, the V gene TRBV29-1, with a tentative D call TRBD2 (5 bases). The V end was cut by 6 bases, the J end by 6 bases, with 17 bases between. Germline CDR1 reads SQVTM; CDR2 reads ANQGSEA. The CDR3 has 14 amino acids.

This clonotype has ten or more counts. This rearrangement joins TRBV5-1 to TRBJ2-1; D not resolved. Germline CDR1 and CDR2: SGHRS and YFSETQ. V gave up 5 bases and J gave up 9 bases, with 12 bases separating them. The CDR3 extends over 12 amino acids. CDR3 nucleotides: TGCGCCAGCAGACTGGACCAGACTGAGCAGTTCTTC. Translated, it gives CASRLDQTEQFF.

V is TRBV7-9 and J is TRBJ2-1; unclear D gene. Between the trimmed V and J ends, which lost 5 bases and 8 bases, there was a span of 7 bases. Germline CDR1 reads SEHNR; CDR2 reads FQNEAQ (reference sequence). The CDR3 contains 11 residues. The CDR3 DNA reads as TGTGCCAGCAGCGCCCTCGATGAGCAGTTCTTC. Protein sequence: CASSALDEQFF.

The sample holds a few counts of this clonotype. The V call is TRBV28, the J call TRBJ2-7, with 8 bases that match TRBD2. The CDR3 is 15 amino acids. The trim removed 4 bases at V and 2 bases at J, leaving 7 bases unmatched. The germline V gene encodes CDR1 MDHEN and CDR2 SYDVKM. CDR3 residues: CASSSVAGLAYEQYF. In DNA form, the CDR3 reads TGTGCCAGCAGTTCCGTAGCGGGATTGGCCTACGAGCAGTACTTC.

At least ten counts were recorded for this clonotype. V and J are TRBV5-1 and TRBJ1-1; 7 bases agree with TRBD1. The V and J ends lost 4 bases and 3 bases, in that order; junction bases with no gene match: 3. Looked up from germline, CDR1 is SGHRS and CDR2 is YFSETQ. This CDR3 comprises 13 residues. The CDR3, as DNA: TGCGCCAGCAGCCAAACAGGGGACACTGAAGCTTTCTTT. Its translation is CASSQTGDTEAFF.

This clonotype was counted many times. The chain has TRBV5-1 and TRBJ2-2, with D maybe TRBD1 (5 bases). From germline, CDR1 is SGHRS and CDR2 YFSETQ. V was pared by 4 bases and J by 1 base, with 8 bases between. The CDR3 runs 14 residues. The CDR3, as DNA: TGCGCCAGCAGCCCAAGGGGGAACACCGGGGAGCTGTTTTTT. Translation gives CASSPRGNTGELFF.

This clonotype appeared many times. The chain employs TRBV30 and TRBJ1-1; D is uncertain. The CDR3 consists of 11 residues. Germline CDR1 reads GTSNPN; CDR2 reads SVGIG (reference sequence). V was cut by 5 bases and J by 1 base, with 5 bases left in between. The CDR3 loop reads CAWARNTEAFF. CDR3 nucleotide sequence: TGTGCCTGGGCCAGGAACACTGAAGCTTTCTTT.

This clonotype has at least ten counts. The chain has TRBV4-1 and TRBJ1-1; a weak D match, TRBD1 (6 bases). The germline V and J ends were trimmed by 0 bases and 0 bases, with 8 bases remaining between them. Germline loops: CDR1 MGHRA, CDR2 YSYEKL. The CDR3 is made up of 15 amino acids. CDR3 residues: CASSQDGQLNTEAFF. CDR3 coding DNA: TGCGCCAGCAGCCAAGACGGACAGTTGAACACTGAAGCTTTCTTT.

The sample holds many counts of this clonotype. This sequence joins TRBV7-9 and TRBJ2-5; D could derive from TRBD1 or TRBD2 (5 bases each). The V end was cut by 6 bases, the J end by 5 bases, with 19 bases between. Germline loops: CDR1 SEHNR, CDR2 FQNEAQ (reference sequence). CDR3 length: 15 amino acids. The CDR3 bases are TGTGCCAGCAGACCCGGGACCCGGGAACGGGAGACCCAGTACTTC. Protein product: CASRPGTRERETQYF.

The chain carries TRBV19 and TRBJ2-1, with 8 nucleotides matching TRBD1. The J segment lost 3 bases and the V segment lost 3 bases, leaving 4 bases of the junction unmatched. The CDR3 has 15 amino acids. Germline assignment: CDR1 LNHDA and CDR2 SQIVND (reference sequence). In nucleotides, the CDR3 is TGTGCCAGTAGTATGACAGGGGAGGTCTACAATGAGCAGTTCTTC. Translation gives CASSMTGEVYNEQFF.

This clonotype was found a few times. V and J are TRBV28 and TRBJ2-7; D is possibly TRBD1 (6 bases). The germline V and J ends were trimmed by 2 bases and 0 bases, with 11 bases remaining between them. The CDR3 has 15 amino acids. The V gene's germline CDR1 is MDHEN and CDR2 SYDVKM. The CDR3 reads CASSLVRDTSYEQYF. CDR3 nucleotides: TGTGCCAGCAGTTTAGTTCGGGACACCTCCTACGAGCAGTACTTC.

This clonotype appeared many times. The chain links TRBV11-3 to TRBJ2-1; the match to TRBD1 covers 9 bases. This CDR3 has 14 residues. Germline CDR1 is SGHNT and CDR2 is YENEEA. The ends lost 5 bases at V and 9 bases at J; junction bases unmatched: 8. Here the CDR3 reads CASSIRDRAGEQFF. The CDR3 nucleotides read TGTGCCAGCAGCATCCGGGACAGGGCGGGTGAGCAGTTCTTC.

This clonotype was seen a few times. The chain combines TRBV2 with TRBJ2-5; D gene ambiguous. The CDR3 is 15 amino acids. CDR1 is SNHLY, CDR2 FYNNEI, per germline. V lost 0 bases and J 5 bases, leaving 13 bases between the germline ends. The CDR3 nucleotides read TGTGCCAGCAGTGAAGCGCTCAGCTCCGTGGAGACCCAGTACTTC. It yields the protein CASSEALSSVETQYF.

V is TRBV28 and J is TRBJ2-2; 8 bases align to TRBD1. The CDR3 runs to 15 residues. Germline CDR1 reads MDHEN; CDR2 reads SYDVKM. The J segment lost 4 bases and the V segment lost 5 bases, leaving 6 bases of the junction unmatched. The CDR3 here is CASSPQGAGTGELFF. For the CDR3, the DNA is TGTGCCAGCAGTCCTCAGGGGGCGGGCACCGGGGAGCTGTTTTTT.

This clonotype was seen a handful of times. V usage is TRBV20-1 and J usage is TRBJ2-7; 10 positions match TRBD2. V was pared by 6 bases and J by 2 bases, with 10 bases of the junction left unmatched. The CDR3 consists of 15 residues. Germline loops: CDR1 DFQATT, CDR2 SNEGSKA (reference sequence). CDR3 nucleotide sequence: TGCAGTGCCACTACCACTAGCGGGGAAACCTACGAGCAGTACTTC. Translation gives CSATTTSGETYEQYF.

This clonotype was found a few times. V usage is TRBV9 and J usage is TRBJ2-1; tentatively, D is TRBD2 (6 bases). The CDR3 length is 17 residues. Germline-derived CDR1 and CDR2 are SGDLS and YYNGEE. Trimming removed 4 bases from V and 2 bases from J, with 19 bases in between. CDR3 region: CASSLRGGNLPYNEQFF. The CDR3 DNA is TGTGCCAGCAGCTTAAGAGGAGGGAACCTTCCCTACAATGAGCAGTTCTTC.

The CDR3 region has the DNA TGTGCCAGCAGCTTAGCAGGACAGAGGAATGAGCAGTTCTTC. Amino acids: CASSLAGQRNEQFF. This rearrangement joins TRBV7-9 to TRBJ2-1; D possibly corresponds to TRBD1 (6 bases). The CDR3 is 14 amino acids. V was pared by 0 bases and J by 7 bases, with 10 bases between. Germline CDR1 SEHNR, CDR2 FQNEAQ (reference sequence).

Comments on this clonotype: Being one base from a much bigger clone, this may be a read error. The chain links TRBV3-1 to TRBJ2-7; TRBD1 might be the D (6 bases). The germline CDR1 and CDR2 sequences are LGHDT and YNNKEL (reference sequence). Between the trimmed V and J ends, which lost 4 bases and 2 bases, there was a span of 12 bases. This CDR3 region has 14 residues. The CDR3 spells CASSRNQGTYEQYF. As DNA, the CDR3 is TGTGCCAGCAGCCGTAACCAGGGGACCTACGAGCAGTACTTC.